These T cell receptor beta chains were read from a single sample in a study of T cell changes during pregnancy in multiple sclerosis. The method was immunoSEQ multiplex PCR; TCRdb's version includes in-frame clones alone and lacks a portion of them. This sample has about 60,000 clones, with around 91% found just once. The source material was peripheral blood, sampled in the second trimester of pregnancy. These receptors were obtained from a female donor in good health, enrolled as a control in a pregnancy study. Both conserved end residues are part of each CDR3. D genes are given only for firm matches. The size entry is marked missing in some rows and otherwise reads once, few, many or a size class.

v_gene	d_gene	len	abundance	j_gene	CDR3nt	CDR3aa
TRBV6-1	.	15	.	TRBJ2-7	TGTGCCAGCAGTGAATGGGCCCTAACCTACTACGAGCAGTACTTC	CASSEWALTYYEQYF
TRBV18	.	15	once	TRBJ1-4	TGTGCCAGCTCGTCCCAGACAGGTGTTGATGAAAAACTGTTTTTT	CASSSQTGVDEKLFF
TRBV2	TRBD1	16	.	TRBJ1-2	TGTGCCAGCAGTGCGTTAGGGGCGGGACAGACTTATGGCTACACCTTC	CASSALGAGQTYGYTF
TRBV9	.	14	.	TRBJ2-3	TGTGCCAGCAGCGTAGACAGGGACACAGATACGCAGTATTTT	CASSVDRDTDTQYF
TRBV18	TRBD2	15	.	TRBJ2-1	TGTGCCAGCTCACCGCGGACTAGCTCCTACAATGAGCAGTTCTTC	CASSPRTSSYNEQFF
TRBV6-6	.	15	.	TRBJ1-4	TGTGCCAGCAGTTTAAGGGCTCCCAGGGGTGAAAAACTGTTTTTT	CASSLRAPRGEKLFF
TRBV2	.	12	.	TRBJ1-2	TGTGCCAGCAGGCAGGACTCATATGGCTACACCTTC	CASRQDSYGYTF
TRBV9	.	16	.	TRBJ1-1	TGTGCCAGCAGCGTAGCAGGAGCAGGGGCAACCACTGAAGCTTTCTTT	CASSVAGAGATTEAFF
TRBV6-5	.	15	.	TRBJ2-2	TGTGCCAGCCGGTCATTTGAGGGAGATTCCGGGGAGCTGTTTTTT	CASRSFEGDSGELFF
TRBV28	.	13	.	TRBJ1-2	TGTGCCAGCAGTTTATCTCCAGGCTATGGCTACACCTTC	CASSLSPGYGYTF
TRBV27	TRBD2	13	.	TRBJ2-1	TGTGCCAGCAGTCAGCGGGATTTGGATGAGCAGTTCTTC	CASSQRDLDEQFF
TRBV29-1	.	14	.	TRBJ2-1	TGCAGCGGAGGGCGGCGGGGACTCTACAATGAGCAGTTCTTC	CSGGRRGLYNEQFF
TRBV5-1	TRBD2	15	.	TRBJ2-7	TGCGCCAGCAGCGGGTCTAGCGGGAGTACGAACGAGCAGTACTTC	CASSGSSGSTNEQYF
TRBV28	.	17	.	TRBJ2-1	TGTGCCAGCAGTTTCGACGGGGGCGGGACAGCCTACAATGAGCAGTTCTTC	CASSFDGGGTAYNEQFF
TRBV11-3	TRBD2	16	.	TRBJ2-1	TGTGCCAGCAGCTTCATCACTAGCGGGGGGGCCGGAGAGCAGTTCTTC	CASSFITSGGAGEQFF
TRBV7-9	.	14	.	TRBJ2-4	TGTGCCAGCAGCTCCAGGGGGGCTGACAACATTCAGTACTTC	CASSSRGADNIQYF
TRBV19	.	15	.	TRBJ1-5	TGTGCCAGTAGGGAGACAGGCCTTGGCAATCAGCCCCAGCATTTT	CASRETGLGNQPQHF
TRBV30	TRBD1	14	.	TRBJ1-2	TGTGCCTGGACCAGGGACAGGGGAGCCTATGGCTACACCTTC	CAWTRDRGAYGYTF
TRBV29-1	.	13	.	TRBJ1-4	TGCAGCGTTGTAACGGGCGGGTTAGAAAAACTGTTTTTT	CSVVTGGLEKLFF
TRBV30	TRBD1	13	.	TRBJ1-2	TGTGCCTGGACCCAACAGGGGTCTGTCGGCTACACCTTC	CAWTQQGSVGYTF
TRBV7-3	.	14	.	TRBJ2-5	TGTGCCAGCAGCTTACAGGGGGGTCGGGAGACCCAGTACTTC	CASSLQGGRETQYF
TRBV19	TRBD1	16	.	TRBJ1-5	TGTGCCAGTTCAAAGGGAACTACAGGGGCTTATCAGCCCCAGCATTTT	CASSKGTTGAYQPQHF
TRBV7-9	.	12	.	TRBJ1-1	TGTGCCAGCAGCCCTTCGGGGGCTGAAGCTTTCTTT	CASSPSGAEAFF
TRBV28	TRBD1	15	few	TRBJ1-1	TGTGCCAGCAGTATGCGCCGGACAGGAAACACTGAAGCTTTCTTT	CASSMRRTGNTEAFF
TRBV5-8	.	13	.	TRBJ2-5	TGTGCCAGCAGATATCGCTCGAGGGAGACCCAGTACTTC	CASRYRSRETQYF
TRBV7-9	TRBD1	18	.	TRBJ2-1	TGTGCCAGCAGCCGGACAGGGGGCCTGGGCACCTCCTACAATGAGCAGTTCTTC	CASSRTGGLGTSYNEQFF
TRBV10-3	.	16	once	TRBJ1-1	TGTGCCATCAGCCCGGGACAAACAGAGTCGAACACTGAAGCTTTCTTT	CAISPGQTESNTEAFF
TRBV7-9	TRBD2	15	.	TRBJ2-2	TGTGCCAGCAGCCCGCGGGGGGGCCGAACCGGGGAGCTGTTTTTT	CASSPRGGRTGELFF
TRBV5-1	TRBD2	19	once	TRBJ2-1	TGCGCCAGCAGCTCCCGGACTGGTAGCGGGAGGGGAGCCTACAATGAGCAGTTCTTC	CASSSRTGSGRGAYNEQFF
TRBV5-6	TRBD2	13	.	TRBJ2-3	TGTGCCAGCGGGGGAGGGGATTCGGGTACGCAGTATTTT	CASGGGDSGTQYF
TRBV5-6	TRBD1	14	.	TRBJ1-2	TGTGCCAGCAGCTTCGGACAGGGGGCGCAGAGCTACACCTTC	CASSFGQGAQSYTF
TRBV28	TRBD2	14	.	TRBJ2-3	TGTGCCAGCAGTTCTAGCGGACCCACAGATACGCAGTATTTT	CASSSSGPTDTQYF
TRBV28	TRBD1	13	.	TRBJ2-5	TGTGCCAGCAGTGAACCAGGGGGAAAGACCCAGTACTTC	CASSEPGGKTQYF
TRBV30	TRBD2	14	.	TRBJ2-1	TGTGCCTGGAGTGTATTGCGGGGGGGCGGTGAGCAGTTCTTC	CAWSVLRGGGEQFF
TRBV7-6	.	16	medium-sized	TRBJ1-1	TGTGCCAGCAGCTCACAATCCTACAGGGTGAACACTGAAGCTTTCTTT	CASSSQSYRVNTEAFF
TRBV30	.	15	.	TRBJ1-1	TGTGCCTGGAGTGTCCCTCGGGGGGTAAACACTGAAGCTTTCTTT	CAWSVPRGVNTEAFF
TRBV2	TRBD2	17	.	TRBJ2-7	TGTGCCAGCAGTGAACCCTTGGCTAGCGGGAGTCTCTACGAGCAGTACTTC	CASSEPLASGSLYEQYF
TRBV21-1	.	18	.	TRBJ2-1	TGTGCCAGCCCTCCTTGTGGGGGGGCTGTCTGCACCTACAATGAGCAGTTCTTC	CASPPCGGAVCTYNEQFF
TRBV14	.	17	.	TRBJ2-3	TGTGCCAGCAGCCAAGTGGGACATGAACTTTATACAGATACGCAGTATTTT	CASSQVGHELYTDTQYF
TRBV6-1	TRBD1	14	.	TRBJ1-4	TGTGCCAGCAGTCCCGGACAGGGCAATGAAAAACTGTTTTTT	CASSPGQGNEKLFF
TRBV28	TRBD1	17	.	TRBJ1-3	TGTGCCAGCAGTTTAAGTGAGACAGGGGTGACTGGAAACACCATATATTTT	CASSLSETGVTGNTIYF
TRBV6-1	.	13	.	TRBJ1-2	TGTGCCAGCATCCCGGAGCCAGGGTCTGGCTACACCTTC	CASIPEPGSGYTF
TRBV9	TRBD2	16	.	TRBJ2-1	TGTGCCAGCAGCGTAGATATAGCGGGACCCCCAAATGAGCAGTTCTTC	CASSVDIAGPPNEQFF
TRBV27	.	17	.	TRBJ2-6	TGTGCCAGCAGTTTCTCAACAGGGAGTCCTGGGGCCAACGTCCTGACTTTC	CASSFSTGSPGANVLTF
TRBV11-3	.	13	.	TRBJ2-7	TGTGCCAGCAGCCCCGGAGCCTCCTACGAGCAGTACTTC	CASSPGASYEQYF
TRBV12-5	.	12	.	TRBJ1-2	TGTGCTAGTGGTTTGCAGGGCCGGGGCTACACCTTC	CASGLQGRGYTF
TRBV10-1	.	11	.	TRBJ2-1	TGCGCCAGCAGGGCAGGTGGTGAGCAGTTCTTC	CASRAGGEQFF